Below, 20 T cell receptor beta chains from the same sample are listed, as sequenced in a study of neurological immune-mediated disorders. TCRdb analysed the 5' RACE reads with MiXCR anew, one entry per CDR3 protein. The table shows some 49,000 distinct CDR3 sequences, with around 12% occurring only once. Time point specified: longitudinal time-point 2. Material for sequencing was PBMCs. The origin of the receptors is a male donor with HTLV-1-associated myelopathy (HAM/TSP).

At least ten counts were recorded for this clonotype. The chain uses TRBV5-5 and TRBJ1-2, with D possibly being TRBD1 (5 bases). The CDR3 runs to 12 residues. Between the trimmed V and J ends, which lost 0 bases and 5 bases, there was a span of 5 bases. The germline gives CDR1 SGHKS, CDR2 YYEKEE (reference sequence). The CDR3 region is CASSLAGYGYTF. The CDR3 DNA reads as TGTGCCAGCAGCTTGGCAGGGTATGGCTACACCTTC.

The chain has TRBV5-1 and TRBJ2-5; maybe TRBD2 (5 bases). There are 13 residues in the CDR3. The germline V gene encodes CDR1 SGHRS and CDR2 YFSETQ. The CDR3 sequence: CSSSFTPQETQYF. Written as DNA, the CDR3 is TGCTCTAGCAGTTTCACACCCCAAGAGACCCAGTACTTC. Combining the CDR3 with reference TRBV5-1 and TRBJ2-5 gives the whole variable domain KAGVTQTPRYLIKTRGQQVTLSCSPISGHRSVSWYQQTPGQGLQFLFEYFSETQRNKGNFPGRFSGRQFSNSRSEMNVSTLELGDSALYLCSSSFTPQETQYFGPGTRLLVL.

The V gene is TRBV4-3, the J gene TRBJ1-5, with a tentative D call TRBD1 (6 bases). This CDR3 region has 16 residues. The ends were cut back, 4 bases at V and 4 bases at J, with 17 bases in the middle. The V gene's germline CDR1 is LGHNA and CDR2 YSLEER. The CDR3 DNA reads TGCGCCAGCAGCCCCGTGGGCAGGGGCCGGAATCAGCCCCAGCATTTT. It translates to CASSPVGRGRNQPQHF.

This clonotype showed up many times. The CDR3 loop is CASSLSGGTNTGELFF. CDR3 coding DNA: TGTGCCAGCAGTTTGTCCGGTGGAACGAACACCGGGGAGCTGTTTTTT. The genes are TRBV12-3 or TRBV12-4 and TRBJ2-2; no firm D call. With 3 bases removed from V and 0 bases from J, the gap between germline ends came to 11 bases. The CDR3 runs 16 residues.

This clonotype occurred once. CDR3 loop: CASRSGQGGSYEQYF. CDR3 in DNA: TGTGCCAGCAGATCCGGACAGGGAGGATCCTACGAGCAGTACTTC. V usage is TRBV28 and J usage is TRBJ2-7, with 8 bases matching TRBD1. CDR1 and CDR2 (germline): MDHEN, SYDVKM. The CDR3 loop spans 15 amino acids. The V gene end was trimmed by 6 bases and the J gene end by 1 base; junction bases not matched to a gene: 8.

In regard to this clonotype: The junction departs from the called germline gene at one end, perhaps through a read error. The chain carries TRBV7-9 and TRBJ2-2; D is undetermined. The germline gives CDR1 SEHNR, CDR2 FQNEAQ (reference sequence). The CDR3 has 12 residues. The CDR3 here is CASNFSTVELFF. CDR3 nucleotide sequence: TGTGCCAGCAACTTCAGCACCGTGGAGCTGTTTTTT. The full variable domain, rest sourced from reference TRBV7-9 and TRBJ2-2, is DTGVSQNPRHKITKRGQNVTFRCDPISEHNRLYWYRQTLGQGPEFLTYFQNEAQLEKSRLLSDRFSAERPKGSFSTLEIQRTEQGDSAMYLCASNFSTVELFFGEGSRLTVL.

The CDR3 DNA follows: TGCGCCAGCAGATCATCGGGGGACACTGAAGCTTTCTTT. As protein: CASRSSGDTEAFF. The chain uses TRBV5-1 and TRBJ1-1; tentative D call: TRBD1 (5 bases). Germline assignment: CDR1 SGHRS and CDR2 YFSETQ. CDR3 size: 13 residues. Trimming took off 5 bases at V and 3 bases at J, with 11 bases between the two ends.

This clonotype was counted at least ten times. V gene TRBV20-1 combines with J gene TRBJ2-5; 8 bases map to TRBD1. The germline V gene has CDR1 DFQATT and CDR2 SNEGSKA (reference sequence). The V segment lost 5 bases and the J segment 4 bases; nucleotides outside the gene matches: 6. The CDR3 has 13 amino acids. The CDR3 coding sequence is TGCAGTGCTCCAGAGACAGGGGTAGAGACCCAGTACTTC. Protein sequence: CSAPETGVETQYF.

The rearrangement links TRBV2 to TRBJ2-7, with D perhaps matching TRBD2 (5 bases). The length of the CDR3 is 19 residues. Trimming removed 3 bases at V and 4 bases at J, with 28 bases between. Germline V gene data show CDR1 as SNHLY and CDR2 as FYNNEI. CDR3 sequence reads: CASSDWVSSYESRAYEQYF. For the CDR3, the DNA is TGTGCCAGCAGTGATTGGGTCAGCTCCTACGAGTCGAGGGCATACGAGCAGTACTTC.

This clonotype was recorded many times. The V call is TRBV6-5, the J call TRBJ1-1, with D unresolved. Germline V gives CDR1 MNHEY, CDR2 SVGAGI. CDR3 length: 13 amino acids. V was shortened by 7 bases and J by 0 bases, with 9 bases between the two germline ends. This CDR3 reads CASKREMNTEAFF. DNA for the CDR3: TGTGCCAGCAAGAGAGAAATGAACACTGAAGCTTTCTTT.

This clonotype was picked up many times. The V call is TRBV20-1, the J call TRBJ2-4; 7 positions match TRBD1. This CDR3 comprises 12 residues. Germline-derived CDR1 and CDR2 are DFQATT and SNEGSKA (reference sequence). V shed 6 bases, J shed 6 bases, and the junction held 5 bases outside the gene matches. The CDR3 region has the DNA TGCAGTGCAGCAGACAGGGTAAACATTCAGTACTTC. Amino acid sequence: CSAADRVNIQYF.

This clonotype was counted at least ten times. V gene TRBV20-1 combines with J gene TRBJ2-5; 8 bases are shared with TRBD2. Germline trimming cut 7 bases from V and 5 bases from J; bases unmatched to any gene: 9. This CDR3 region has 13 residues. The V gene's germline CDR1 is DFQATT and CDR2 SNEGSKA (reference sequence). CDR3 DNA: TGCAGTGGTTTCGGGGGGGCTGGGGAGACCCAGTACTTC. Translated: CSGFGGAGETQYF.

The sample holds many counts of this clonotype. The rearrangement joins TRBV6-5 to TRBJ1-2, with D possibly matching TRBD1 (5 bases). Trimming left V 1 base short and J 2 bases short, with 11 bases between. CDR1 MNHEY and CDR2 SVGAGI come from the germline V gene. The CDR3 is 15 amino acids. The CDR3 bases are TGTGCCAGCAGTTACTTGCCTGACAGCAACTATGGCTACACCTTC. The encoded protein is CASSYLPDSNYGYTF.

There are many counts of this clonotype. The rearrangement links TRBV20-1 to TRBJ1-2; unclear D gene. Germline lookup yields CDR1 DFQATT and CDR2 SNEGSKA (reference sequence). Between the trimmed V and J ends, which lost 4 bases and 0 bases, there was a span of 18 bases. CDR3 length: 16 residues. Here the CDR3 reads CSAIRKVPSANYGYTF. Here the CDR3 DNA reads TGCAGTGCTATCCGGAAGGTACCCTCCGCTAACTATGGCTACACCTTC.

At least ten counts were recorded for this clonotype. The CDR3 DNA reads as TGCAGCGCCTGGGGTGGGTCACGGCGAGGTGACGAGCAGTACTTC. Translating it yields CSAWGGSRRGDEQYF. The chain carries TRBV29-1 and TRBJ2-7; D call uncertain. CDR1 and CDR2 from the germline V gene are SQVTM and ANQGSEA. CDR3 length: 15 residues. Trimming took 7 bases from V and 5 from J, leaving 24 bases between them.

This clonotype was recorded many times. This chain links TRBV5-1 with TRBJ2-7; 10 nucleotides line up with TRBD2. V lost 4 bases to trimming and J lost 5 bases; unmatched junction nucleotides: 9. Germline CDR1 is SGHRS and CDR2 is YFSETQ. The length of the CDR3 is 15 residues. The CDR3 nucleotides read TGCGCCAGCAGCAGTCGGACTAGCGGAAACAACGAGCAGTACTTC. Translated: CASSSRTSGNNEQYF.

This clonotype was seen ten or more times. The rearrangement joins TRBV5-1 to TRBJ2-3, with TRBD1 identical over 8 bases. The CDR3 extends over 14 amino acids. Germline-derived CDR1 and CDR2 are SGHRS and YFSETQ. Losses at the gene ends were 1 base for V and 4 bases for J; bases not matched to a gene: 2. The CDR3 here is CASSLPGGPDTQYF. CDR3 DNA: TGCGCCAGCAGCTTGCCAGGGGGCCCAGATACGCAGTATTTT.

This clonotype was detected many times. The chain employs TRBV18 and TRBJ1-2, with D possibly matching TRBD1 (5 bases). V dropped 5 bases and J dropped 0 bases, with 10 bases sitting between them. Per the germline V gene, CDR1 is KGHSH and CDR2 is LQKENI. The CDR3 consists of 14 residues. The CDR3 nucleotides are TGTGCCAGCTCAACAGGAGCCTCTAACTATGGCTACACCTTC. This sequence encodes CASSTGASNYGYTF.

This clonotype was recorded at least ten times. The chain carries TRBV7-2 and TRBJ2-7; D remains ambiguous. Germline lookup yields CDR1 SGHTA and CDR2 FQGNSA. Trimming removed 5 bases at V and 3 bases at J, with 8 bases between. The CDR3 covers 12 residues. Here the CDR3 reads CASSTDGYEQYF. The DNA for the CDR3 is TGTGCCAGCAGCACGGACGGCTACGAGCAGTACTTC.

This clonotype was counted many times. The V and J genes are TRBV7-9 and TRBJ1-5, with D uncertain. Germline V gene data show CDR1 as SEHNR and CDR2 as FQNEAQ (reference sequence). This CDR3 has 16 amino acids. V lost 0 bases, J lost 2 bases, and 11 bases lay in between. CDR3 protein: CASSLAGGSGNQPQHF. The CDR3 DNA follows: TGTGCCAGCAGCTTAGCAGGAGGGTCTGGCAATCAGCCCCAGCATTTT.